This TCR beta chain was documented in a study of cytomegalovirus exposure and HLA in healthy donors. Findings of the study overall: A later analysis showed HLA-associated TCR beta chains outstripping equally common others in clonal expansion.

The CDR3 sequence is 14 residues long. V lost 4 bases and J lost 1, with 11 bases in between. The V gene's germline CDR1 is SGHKS and CDR2 YYEKEE (reference sequence). 13 Jbeta primers and 60 Vbeta primers were used for the PCR. Clones were sequenced by immunoSEQ multiplex PCR, and TCRdb holds only the in-frame ones, with some missing. This table has about 190,000 clones, around 87% appearing once. About this clone: The antigen is not known.

Sequencing was done on a sample of PBMCs. The sequence came from a man aged 25-40 years in good health and CMV-seronegative. V is TRBV5-5 and J is TRBJ1-1; D is possibly TRBD1 (6 bases). For the CDR3, the DNA is TGTGCCAGCAGCCCGGGGACACCGAACACTGAAGCTTTCTTT. This gives the protein CASSPGTPNTEAFF.